The present TCR beta chain was sequenced within a study of blood T cells in healthy people across ages. Through a sample-barcoded 5' primer and a J-beta primer mix, a second PCR was run for roughly 6 to 12 cycles. Carrying 12 random nucleotides, a template-switch adaptor labeled each individual cDNA molecule. TCRdb independently ran MiXCR on the 5' RACE reads; one entry per CDR3 protein. The data show more than 500,000 distinct CDR3 sequences, roughly a quarter seen once. The V gene's germline CDR1 is SGHTA and CDR2 FQGNSA. This CDR3 spans 13 amino acids. About this clonotype itself: Its antigen is undetermined.

Findings and limits, study-wide: Per-million-T-cell TCR beta diversity fell roughly linearly with age.

The sample was also linked to a second study, of T cells of mothers and their children. That report notes: Each mother gave over 8.5 million TCR beta CDR3 reads; each child, approximately 3 million.

The sequence derives from a boy between 2 and 10 years old in good health. The material sequenced was blood. The rearrangement uses TRBV7-2 and TRBJ2-1, with TRBD2 matching over 8 bases. The DNA end is more similar to TRBJ2-7, so the J call may be wrong. CDR3: CASSPGGAHEQYF. The CDR3 DNA reads TGTGCCAGCAGCCCCGGGGGGGCCCACGAGCAGTACTTC.